This T cell receptor beta chain was captured in a study of control samples from healthy donors and cancer patients. CDR1 and CDR2 (germline): SGHTA, FQGTGA. This CDR3 spans 16 amino acids. Trimming took 7 bases from V and 0 from J; bases not matched to a gene: 9. The assay was immunoSEQ multiplex PCR, and TCRdb's table has in-frame clones only and misses some. The table includes approximately 140,000 clones, 93% detected once. J is TRBJ2-1 and V is TRBV7-3; 7 nucleotides align to TRBD2. This clonotype was obtained from a man aged 18 to 30 in good health. The sequenced sample consisted of blood. The DNA for the CDR3 is TGTGCCAGCACCCCAGGGCGGGGGAGCTCCTACAATGAGCAGTTCTTC. Translated: CASTPGRGSSYNEQFF.